These 14 T cell receptor beta chains originate from one sample sequenced in a study of a mutant IDH1 vaccine in newly diagnosed glioma. Time point given: baseline, week 1 (first vaccination visit). Treatment defined: pre-vaccination baseline after standard-of-care therapy. Data came from immunoSEQ multiplex PCR; TCRdb stores just in-frame clones and leaves some out. The repertoire holds about 30,000 clones, with roughly four fifths as singletons. Sequencing used PBMCs, obtained from a glioma patient treated with radiotherapy, temozolomide or both. Receptors originate from a man aged 30 to 45 with glioma.

The chain has TRBV4-3 and TRBJ2-3, with TRBD2 matching 10 bases. Germline V CDR1 and CDR2: LGHNA, YSLEER. The ends lost 4 bases at V and 5 bases at J; junction bases unmatched: 12. CDR3 size: 17 residues. CDR3 coding DNA: TGCGCCAGCAGCCCCCTACGTACTAGCGGGGACCGAGATACGCAGTATTTT. It specifies CASSPLRTSGDRDTQYF.

J is TRBJ1-1 and V is TRBV11-1, with 7 bases identical to TRBD1. This CDR3 is built from 14 residues. With 6 bases clipped from V and 4 bases from J, the junction kept 8 bases outside the gene matches. Germline V gives CDR1 SGHAT, CDR2 FQDESV (reference sequence). For the CDR3, the DNA is TGTGCCAGCAGGTCGACAGGGTCAGGCACTGAAGCTTTCTTT. This sequence encodes CASRSTGSGTEAFF.

The chain recombines TRBV9 with TRBJ2-5; TRBD1 or TRBD2 may be the D gene (6 bases each). The length of the CDR3 is 13 residues. The V gene's germline CDR1 is SGDLS and CDR2 YYNGEE. V was trimmed by 0 bases and J by 5 bases, leaving 8 bases between them. CDR3 in amino acids: CASSVGGGETQYF. The CDR3 bases are TGTGCCAGCAGCGTAGGAGGGGGGGAGACCCAGTACTTC.

The chain uses TRBV27 and TRBJ1-5; D is possibly TRBD1 (5 bases). The ends were cut back, 6 bases at V and 5 bases at J, with 14 bases in the middle. The V gene's germline CDR1 is MNHEY and CDR2 SMNVEV (reference sequence). CDR3 length: 14 amino acids. The CDR3 region has the DNA TGTGCCAGCAGCTCCTCCGGGGACCATCAGCCCCAGCATTTT. This encodes CASSSSGDHQPQHF.

This clone was seen only a few times. J is TRBJ1-4 and V is TRBV5-1; 9 positions agree with TRBD1. Germline V gene lookup returns CDR1 SGHRS and CDR2 YFSETQ. This CDR3 has 15 amino acids. J lost 5 bases, V lost 2 bases, and 4 bases had no gene match. The CDR3 region has the DNA TGCGCCAGCAGCTTCATCGGGACAGGGAATGAAAAACTGTTTTTT. It specifies CASSFIGTGNEKLFF.

V gene TRBV5-5 combines with J gene TRBJ1-1; D perhaps matches TRBD1 (6 bases). CDR1 is SGHKS, CDR2 YYEKEE, per germline (reference sequence). The CDR3 extends over 15 amino acids. V lost 0 bases, J lost 8 bases, and 17 bases lay in between. The CDR3 is CASSLVLQGPVEAFF. CDR3 coding DNA: TGTGCCAGCAGCTTGGTTCTACAGGGCCCCGTGGAAGCTTTCTTT.

V is TRBV14 and J is TRBJ2-5, with 13 bases identical to TRBD2. This CDR3 is built from 15 residues. Germline V lookup: CDR1 SGHDN, CDR2 FVKESK. The junction had 8 bases not matched to a gene; V was cut back by 4 bases and J by 9 bases. The CDR3 coding sequence is TGTGCCAGCAGCCTGGGACTAGCGGGGAAGATGGCCCAGTACTTC. The encoded protein is CASSLGLAGKMAQYF. The whole variable domain, remainder taken from reference TRBV14 and TRBJ2-5, is EAGVTQFPSHSVIEKGQTVTLRCDPISGHDNLYWYRRVMGKEIKFLLHFVKESKQDESGMPNNRFLAERTGGTYSTLKVQPAELEDSGVYFCASSLGLAGKMAQYFGPGTRLLVL.

J is TRBJ2-2 and V is TRBV30, with 12 bases identical to TRBD2. Germline trimming cut 0 bases from V and 6 bases from J; bases unmatched to any gene: 11. The CDR3 covers 18 residues. Looked up from germline, CDR1 is GTSNPN and CDR2 is SVGIG (reference sequence). CDR3 in amino acids: CAWSVRLAGGPTSGELFF. The DNA of the CDR3 is TGTGCCTGGAGTGTACGGCTAGCGGGAGGGCCTACGTCCGGGGAGCTGTTTTTT. Combining the CDR3 with reference TRBV30 and TRBJ2-2 gives the whole variable domain SQTIHQWPATLVQPVGSPLSLECTVEGTSNPNLYWYRQAAGRGLQLLFYSVGIGQISSEVPQNLSASRPQDRQFILSSKKLLLSDSGFYLCAWSVRLAGGPTSGELFFGEGSRLTVL.

The V gene is TRBV5-6, the J gene TRBJ2-2; TRBD1 might be the D (6 bases). Trimming cost V 3 bases and J 6 bases, with 15 bases left between them. The CDR3 loop spans 15 amino acids. Germline V lookup: CDR1 SGHDT, CDR2 YYEEEE. CDR3 coding DNA: TGTGCCAGCAGCTCAGGGGTTGGTAACGCCGGGGAGCTGTTTTTT. It encodes CASSSGVGNAGELFF.

The V gene is TRBV10-3, the J gene TRBJ1-3; D remains ambiguous. Germline CDR1 and CDR2: ENHRY and SYGVKD. Trimming shortened V by 0 bases and J by 0 bases, and 9 bases separated the two germline ends. This CDR3 contains 16 residues. The CDR3 nucleotides are TGTGCCATCAGTGAGTCGGGCAGGAGCTCTGGAAACACCATATATTTT. This gives the protein CAISESGRSSGNTIYF.

The genes are TRBV5-1 and TRBJ2-3, with D perhaps assigned TRBD1 or TRBD2 (5 bases each). Trimming took off 1 base at V and 3 bases at J, with 15 bases between the two ends. CDR3 length: 16 amino acids. The germline V gene encodes CDR1 SGHRS and CDR2 YFSETQ. CDR3 bases: TGCGCCAGCAGCTTGTCGGCCAGGGACGAGACAGATACGCAGTATTTT. Protein product: CASSLSARDETDTQYF.

This chain uses TRBV4-1 with TRBJ1-1; D unresolved. The CDR3 runs 14 residues. V was shortened by 3 bases and J by 0 bases, with 8 bases between the two germline ends. Looked up from germline, CDR1 is MGHRA and CDR2 is YSYEKL. The DNA for the CDR3 is TGCGCCAGCAGCCAGGGGATTTTGAACACTGAAGCTTTCTTT. Amino acid sequence: CASSQGILNTEAFF.

The chain uses TRBV29-1 and TRBJ1-1; TRBD1 is a possible D gene (6 bases). Germline V gene data show CDR1 as SQVTM and CDR2 as ANQGSEA. Trimming stripped 2 bases from V and 2 bases from J, with 9 bases between. CDR3 size: 13 residues. The CDR3 nucleotides read TGCAGCGTTGAAACAGGGATAAACACTGAAGCTTTCTTT. This encodes CSVETGINTEAFF.

The genes are TRBV2 and TRBJ1-2, with D possibly TRBD1 on 5 matching bases. V lost 3 bases to trimming and J lost 13 bases, with 15 bases between them. Germline V gene lookup returns CDR1 SNHLY and CDR2 FYNNEI. The CDR3 loop spans 12 amino acids. The DNA for the CDR3 is TGTGCCAGCAGTGACGGGGGTGGTATTTCCACCTTC. Its translation is CASSDGGGISTF.